This T cell receptor (beta chain) was profiled in a study of shared clonotypes between healthy human individuals. Overall study context: Each donor's CD8 memory used one plate, CD8 naive two, each CD4 subset three. Study-wide findings and caveats: A handful of donors shared around 5.1% of their naive CD4 clonotypes. Naive subsets generally had larger estimated richness than memory subsets.

Comments on this clone: As yet, its antigen is unknown. This sample also contains other DNA sequences that code for the same CDR3.

CDR1 and CDR2 (germline): SGHNT, YENEEA. Trimming shortened V by 1 base and J by 4 bases, and 7 bases separated the two germline ends. The CDR3 covers 13 residues. As originally analysed: ImmunoSEQ output lacked quality scores and full-length reads, limiting matched filtering. Produced via immunoSEQ multiplex PCR; TCRdb's table is partial and in-frame only. V, J and clone size were drawn from that table, and D and trimming were deduced from the DNA. The profile shows 2 million to 2.5 million clones, about 95% of them singletons. The rearrangement uses TRBV11-3 and TRBJ1-1; D remains unclear. The receptor was derived from a man between 18 and 29 years old in good health. Sequences were obtained from naive CD4+ T cells sorted from blood. As for subset: CD45RA+ positively selected. The CDR3 protein is CASSLGVSTEAFF. The CDR3 bases are TGTGCCAGCAGCTTAGGAGTGAGCACTGAAGCTTTCTTT.